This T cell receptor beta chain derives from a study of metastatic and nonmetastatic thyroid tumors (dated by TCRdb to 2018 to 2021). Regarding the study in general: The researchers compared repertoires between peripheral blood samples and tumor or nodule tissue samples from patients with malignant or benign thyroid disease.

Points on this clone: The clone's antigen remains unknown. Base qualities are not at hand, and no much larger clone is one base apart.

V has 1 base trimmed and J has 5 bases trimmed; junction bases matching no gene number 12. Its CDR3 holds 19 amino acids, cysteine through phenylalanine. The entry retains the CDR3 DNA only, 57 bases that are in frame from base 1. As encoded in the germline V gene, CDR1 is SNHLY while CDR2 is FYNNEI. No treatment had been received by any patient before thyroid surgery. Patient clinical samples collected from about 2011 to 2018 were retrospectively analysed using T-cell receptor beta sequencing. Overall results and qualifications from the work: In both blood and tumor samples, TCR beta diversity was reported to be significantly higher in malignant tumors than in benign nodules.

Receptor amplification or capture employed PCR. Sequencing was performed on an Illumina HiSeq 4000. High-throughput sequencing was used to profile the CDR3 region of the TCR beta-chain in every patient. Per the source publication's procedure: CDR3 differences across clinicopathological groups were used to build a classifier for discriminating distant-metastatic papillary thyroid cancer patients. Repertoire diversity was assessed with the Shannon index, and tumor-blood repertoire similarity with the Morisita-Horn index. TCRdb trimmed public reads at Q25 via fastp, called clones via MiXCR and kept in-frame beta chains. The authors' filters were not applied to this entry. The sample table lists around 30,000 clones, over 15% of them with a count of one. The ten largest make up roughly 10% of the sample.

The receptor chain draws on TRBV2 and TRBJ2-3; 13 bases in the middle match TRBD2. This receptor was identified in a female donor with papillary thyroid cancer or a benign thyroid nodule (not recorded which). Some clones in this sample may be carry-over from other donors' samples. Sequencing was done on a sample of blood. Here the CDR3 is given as CASSEGKLTSGRAKDTQYF. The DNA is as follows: TGTGCCAGCAGTGAAGGGAAACTTACTAGCGGGAGGGCCAAAGATACGCAGTATTTT.